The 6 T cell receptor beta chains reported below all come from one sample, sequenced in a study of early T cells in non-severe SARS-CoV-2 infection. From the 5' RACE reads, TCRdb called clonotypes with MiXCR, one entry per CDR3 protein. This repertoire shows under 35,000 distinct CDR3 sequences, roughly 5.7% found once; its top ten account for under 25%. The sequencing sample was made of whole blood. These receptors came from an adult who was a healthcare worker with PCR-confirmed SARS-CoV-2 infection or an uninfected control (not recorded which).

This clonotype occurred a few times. This CDR3 reads CASSLEGSGRGQFF. DNA for the CDR3: TGTGCCAGCAGCTTAGAGGGTAGCGGGAGAGGGCAGTTCTTC. The chain employs TRBV7-2 and TRBJ2-1; the match to TRBD2 covers 9 bases. The CDR3 consists of 14 residues. Germline assignment: CDR1 SGHTA and CDR2 FQGNSA. Trimming at V came to 1 base and at J to 12 bases, leaving 7 bases not matched to a gene.

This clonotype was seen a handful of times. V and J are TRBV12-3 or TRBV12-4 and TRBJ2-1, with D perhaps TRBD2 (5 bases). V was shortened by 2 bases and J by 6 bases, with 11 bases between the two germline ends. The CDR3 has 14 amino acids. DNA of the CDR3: TGTGCCAGCAGTTTAAATAGGGAGCCCAATGAGCAGTTCTTC. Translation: CASSLNREPNEQFF.

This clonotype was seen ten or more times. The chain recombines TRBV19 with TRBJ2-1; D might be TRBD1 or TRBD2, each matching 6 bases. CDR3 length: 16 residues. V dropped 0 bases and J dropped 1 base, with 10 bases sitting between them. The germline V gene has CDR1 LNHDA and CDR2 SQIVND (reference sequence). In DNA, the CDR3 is TGTGCCAGTAGTATAGATCGGGGGCAATCCTACAATGAGCAGTTCTTC. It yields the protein CASSIDRGQSYNEQFF. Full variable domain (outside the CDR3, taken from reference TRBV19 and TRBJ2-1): DGGITQSPKYLFRKEGQNVTLSCEQNLNHDAMYWYRQDPGQGLRLIYYSQIVNDFQKGDIAEGYSVSREKKESFPLTVTSAQKNPTAFYLCASSIDRGQSYNEQFFGPGTRLTVL.

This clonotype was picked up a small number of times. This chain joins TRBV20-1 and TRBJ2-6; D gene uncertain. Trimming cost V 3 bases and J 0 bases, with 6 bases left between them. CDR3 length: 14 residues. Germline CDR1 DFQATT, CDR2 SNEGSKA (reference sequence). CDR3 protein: CSASYPSGANVLTF. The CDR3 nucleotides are TGCAGTGCTAGTTATCCCTCTGGGGCCAACGTCCTGACTTTC.

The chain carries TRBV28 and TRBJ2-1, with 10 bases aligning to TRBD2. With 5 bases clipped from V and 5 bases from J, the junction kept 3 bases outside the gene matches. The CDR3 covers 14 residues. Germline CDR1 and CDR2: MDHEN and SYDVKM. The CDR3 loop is CASSTLAGNNEQFF. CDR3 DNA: TGTGCCAGCAGTACACTAGCGGGGAACAATGAGCAGTTCTTC.

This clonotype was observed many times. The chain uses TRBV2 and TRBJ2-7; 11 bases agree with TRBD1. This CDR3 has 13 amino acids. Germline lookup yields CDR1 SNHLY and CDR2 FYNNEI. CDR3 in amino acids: CAIGGTGGSEQYF. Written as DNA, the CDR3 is TGTGCAATTGGAGGGACAGGGGGTTCCGAGCAGTACTTC.